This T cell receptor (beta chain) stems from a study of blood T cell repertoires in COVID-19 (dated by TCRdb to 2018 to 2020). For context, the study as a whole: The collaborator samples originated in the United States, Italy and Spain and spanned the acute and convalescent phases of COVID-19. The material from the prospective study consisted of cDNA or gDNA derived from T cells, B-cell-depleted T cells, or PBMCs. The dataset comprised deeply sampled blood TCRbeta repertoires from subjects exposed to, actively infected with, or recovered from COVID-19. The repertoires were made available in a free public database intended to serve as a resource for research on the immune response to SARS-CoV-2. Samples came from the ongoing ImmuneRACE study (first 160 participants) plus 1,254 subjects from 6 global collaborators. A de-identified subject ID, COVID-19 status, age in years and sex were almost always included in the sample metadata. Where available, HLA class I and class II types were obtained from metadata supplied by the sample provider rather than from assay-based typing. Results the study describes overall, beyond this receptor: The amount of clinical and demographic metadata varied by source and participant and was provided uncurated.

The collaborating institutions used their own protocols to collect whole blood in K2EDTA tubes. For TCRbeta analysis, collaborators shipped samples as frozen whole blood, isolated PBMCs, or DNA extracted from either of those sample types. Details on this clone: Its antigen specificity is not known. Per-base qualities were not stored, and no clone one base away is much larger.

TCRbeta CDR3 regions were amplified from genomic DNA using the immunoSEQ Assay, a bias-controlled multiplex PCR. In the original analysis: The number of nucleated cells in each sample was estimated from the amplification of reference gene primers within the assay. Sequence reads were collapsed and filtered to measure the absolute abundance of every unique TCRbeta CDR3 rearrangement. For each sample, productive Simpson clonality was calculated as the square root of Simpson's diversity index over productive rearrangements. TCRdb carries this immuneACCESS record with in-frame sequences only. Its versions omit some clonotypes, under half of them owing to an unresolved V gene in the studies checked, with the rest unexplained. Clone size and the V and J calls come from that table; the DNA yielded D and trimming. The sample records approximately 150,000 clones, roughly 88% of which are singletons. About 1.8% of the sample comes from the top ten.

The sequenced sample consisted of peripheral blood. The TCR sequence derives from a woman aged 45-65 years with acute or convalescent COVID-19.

The CDR3 region has the sequence CSAPGGVAGNEQFF. The DNA reads TGCAGCGCCCCCGGGGGGGTAGCGGGGAATGAGCAGTTCTTC. The receptor chain draws on TRBV29-1 and TRBJ2-1; 8 bases in between match TRBD2. The CDR3 covers 14 residues, taking in both the cysteine and the phenylalanine. Only the CDR3 DNA stays, 42 bases, in frame from base 1. From V the trimming removes 7 bases and from J it removes 7 bases, while the gene matches leave 12 bases of the junction unaccounted for. Via the germline V gene, CDR1 is SQVTM and CDR2 ANQGSEA.